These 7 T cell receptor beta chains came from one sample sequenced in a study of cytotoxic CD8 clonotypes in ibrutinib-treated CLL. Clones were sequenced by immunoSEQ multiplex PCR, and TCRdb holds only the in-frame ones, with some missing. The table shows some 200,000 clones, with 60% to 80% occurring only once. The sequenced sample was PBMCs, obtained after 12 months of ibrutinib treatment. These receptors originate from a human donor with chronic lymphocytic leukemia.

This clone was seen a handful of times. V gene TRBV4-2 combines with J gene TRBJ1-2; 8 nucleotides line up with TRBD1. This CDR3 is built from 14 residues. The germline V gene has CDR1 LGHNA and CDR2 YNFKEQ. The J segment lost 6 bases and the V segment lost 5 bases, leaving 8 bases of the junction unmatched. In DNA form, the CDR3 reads TGTGCCAGCAGCTCCCTGACAGGGGTAGATGGCTACACCTTC. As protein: CASSSLTGVDGYTF.

CDR3 amino acids: CASSYEVWTGEAFF. The CDR3, as DNA: TGTGCCAGCAGTTACGAGGTCTGGACAGGTGAAGCTTTCTTT. This chain connects TRBV6-5 to TRBJ1-1; the match to TRBD1 covers 7 bases. Germline trimming cut 2 bases from V and 7 bases from J; bases unmatched to any gene: 7. The CDR3 length is 14 residues. Germline loops: CDR1 MNHEY, CDR2 SVGAGI.

This CDR3 is CASSEVTANYGYTF. For the CDR3, the DNA is TGTGCCAGCAGTGAAGTCACAGCTAACTATGGCTACACCTTC. V usage is TRBV6-1 and J usage is TRBJ1-2; D call uncertain. The CDR3 consists of 14 residues. With 1 base removed from V and 0 bases from J, the gap between germline ends came to 6 bases. Germline V lookup: CDR1 MNHNS, CDR2 SASEGT.

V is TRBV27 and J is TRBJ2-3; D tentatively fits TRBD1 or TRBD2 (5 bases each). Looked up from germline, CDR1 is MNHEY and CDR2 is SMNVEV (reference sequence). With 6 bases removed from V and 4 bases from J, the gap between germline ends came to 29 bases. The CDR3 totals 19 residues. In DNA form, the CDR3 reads TGTGCCAGCAGGTCGCCTCCCCTAGCTTCGGACAAAGGGCCAGATACGCAGTATTTT. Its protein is CASRSPPLASDKGPDTQYF.

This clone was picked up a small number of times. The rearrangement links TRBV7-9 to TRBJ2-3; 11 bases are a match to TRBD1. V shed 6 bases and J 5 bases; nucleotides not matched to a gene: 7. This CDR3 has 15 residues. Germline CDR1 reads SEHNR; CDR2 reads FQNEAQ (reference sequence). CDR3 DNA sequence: TGTGCCAGCAGTACCGGACAGGGGGCAAGAGATACGCAGTATTTT. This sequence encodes CASSTGQGARDTQYF.

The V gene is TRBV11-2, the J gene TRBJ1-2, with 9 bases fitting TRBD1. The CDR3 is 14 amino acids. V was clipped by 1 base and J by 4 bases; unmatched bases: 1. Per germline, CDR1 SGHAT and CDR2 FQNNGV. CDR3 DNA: TGTGCCAGCAGCTTAGGGACAGGGGCCTATGGCTACACCTTC. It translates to CASSLGTGAYGYTF.

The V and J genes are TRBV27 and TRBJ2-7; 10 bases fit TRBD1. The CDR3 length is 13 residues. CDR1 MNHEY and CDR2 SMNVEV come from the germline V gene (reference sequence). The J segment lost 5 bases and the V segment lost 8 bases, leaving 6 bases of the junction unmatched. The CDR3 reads CASRDRGLDEQYF. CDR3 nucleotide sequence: TGTGCCAGCCGAGACAGGGGGCTCGACGAGCAGTACTTC.